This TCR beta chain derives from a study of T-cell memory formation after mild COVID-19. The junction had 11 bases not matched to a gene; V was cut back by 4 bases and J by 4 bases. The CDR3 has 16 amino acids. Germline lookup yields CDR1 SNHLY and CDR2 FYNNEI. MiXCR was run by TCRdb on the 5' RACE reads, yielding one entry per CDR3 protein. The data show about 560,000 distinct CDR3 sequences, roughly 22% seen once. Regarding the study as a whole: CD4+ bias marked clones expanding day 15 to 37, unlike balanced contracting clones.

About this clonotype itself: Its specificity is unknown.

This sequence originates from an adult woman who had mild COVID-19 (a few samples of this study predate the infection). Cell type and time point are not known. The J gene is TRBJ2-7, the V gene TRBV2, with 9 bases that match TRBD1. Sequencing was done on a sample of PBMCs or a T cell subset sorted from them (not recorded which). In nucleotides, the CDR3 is TGTGCCAGCAGTGGAGGTAGACAGGGGGAGACTTACGAGCAGTACTTC. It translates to CASSGGRQGETYEQYF.